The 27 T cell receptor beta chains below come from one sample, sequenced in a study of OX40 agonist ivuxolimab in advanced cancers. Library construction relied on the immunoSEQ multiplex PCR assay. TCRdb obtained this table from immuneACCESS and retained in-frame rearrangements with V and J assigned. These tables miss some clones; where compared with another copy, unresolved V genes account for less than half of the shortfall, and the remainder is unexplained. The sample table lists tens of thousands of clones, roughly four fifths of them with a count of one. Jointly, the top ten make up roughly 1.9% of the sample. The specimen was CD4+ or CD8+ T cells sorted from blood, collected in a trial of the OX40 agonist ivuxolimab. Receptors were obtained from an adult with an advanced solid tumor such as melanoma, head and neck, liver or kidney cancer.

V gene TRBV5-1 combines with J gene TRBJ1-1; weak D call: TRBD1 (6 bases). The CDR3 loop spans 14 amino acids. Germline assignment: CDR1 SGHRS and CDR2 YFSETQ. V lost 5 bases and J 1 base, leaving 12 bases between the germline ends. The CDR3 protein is CASRTDSANTEAFF. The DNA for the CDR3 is TGCGCCAGCAGAACGGACAGCGCGAACACTGAAGCTTTCTTT.

CDR3 residues: CASSFQGVSGNTIYF. The CDR3 DNA reads TGTGCCAGCAGTTTCCAGGGAGTGAGCGGAAACACCATATATTTT. The V and J genes are TRBV28 and TRBJ1-3; D is possibly TRBD1 (5 bases). V was shortened by 3 bases and J by 4 bases, with 13 bases between the two germline ends. This CDR3 region has 15 residues. The germline CDR1 and CDR2 sequences are MDHEN and SYDVKM.

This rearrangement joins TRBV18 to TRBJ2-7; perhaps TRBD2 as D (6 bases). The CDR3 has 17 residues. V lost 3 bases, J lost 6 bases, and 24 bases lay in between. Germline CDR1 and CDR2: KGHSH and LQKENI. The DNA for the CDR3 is TGTGCCAGCTCACCCCTATCACTCGGGACTCCCTCAGGCGAGCAGTACTTC. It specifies CASSPLSLGTPSGEQYF.

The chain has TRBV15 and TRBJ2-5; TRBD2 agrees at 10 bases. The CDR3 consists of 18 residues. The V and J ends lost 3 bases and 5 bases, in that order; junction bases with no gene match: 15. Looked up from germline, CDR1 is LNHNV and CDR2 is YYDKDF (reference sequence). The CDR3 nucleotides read TGTGCCACCAGCAGGGGGCCTAGCGGGGGCCCGAAGGGGGAGACCCAGTACTTC. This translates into CATSRGPSGGPKGETQYF. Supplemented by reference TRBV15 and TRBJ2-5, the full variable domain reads DAMVIQNPRYQVTQFGKPVTLSCSQTLNHNVMYWYQQKSSQAPKLLFHYYDKDFNNEADTPDNFQSRRPNTSFCFLDIRSPGLGDTAMYLCATSRGPSGGPKGETQYFGPGTRLLVL.

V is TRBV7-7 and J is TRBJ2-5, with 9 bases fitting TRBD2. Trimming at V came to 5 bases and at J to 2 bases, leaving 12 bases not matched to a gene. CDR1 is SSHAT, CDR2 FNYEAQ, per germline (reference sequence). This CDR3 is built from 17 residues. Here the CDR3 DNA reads TGTGCCAGCAGCAAAACGACTAGCGGAAACTTACAAGAGACCCAGTACTTC. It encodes CASSKTTSGNLQETQYF.

The CDR3 nucleotides read TGTGCCAGCAGGGGGACAGGGGGATTTACTGAAGCTTTCTTT. Translation: CASRGTGGFTEAFF. The J gene is TRBJ1-1, the V gene TRBV6-1, with 11 bases that match TRBD1. The CDR3 runs 14 residues. Germline trimming cut 6 bases from V and 5 bases from J; bases unmatched to any gene: 5. Per the germline V gene, CDR1 is MNHNS and CDR2 is SASEGT.

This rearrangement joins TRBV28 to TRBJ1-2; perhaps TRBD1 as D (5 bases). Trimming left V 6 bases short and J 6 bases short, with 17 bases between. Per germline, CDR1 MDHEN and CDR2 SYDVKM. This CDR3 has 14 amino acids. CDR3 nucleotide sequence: TGTGCCAGCAGGGGGGGAGGAAGGGTAAATGGCTACACCTTC. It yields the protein CASRGGGRVNGYTF.

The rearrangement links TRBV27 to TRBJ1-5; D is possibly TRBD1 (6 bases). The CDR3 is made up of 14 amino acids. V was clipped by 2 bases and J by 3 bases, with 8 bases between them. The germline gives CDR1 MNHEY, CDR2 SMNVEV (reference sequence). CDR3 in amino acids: CASSLNRANQPQHF. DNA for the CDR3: TGTGCCAGCAGTTTAAACAGGGCCAATCAGCCCCAGCATTTT.

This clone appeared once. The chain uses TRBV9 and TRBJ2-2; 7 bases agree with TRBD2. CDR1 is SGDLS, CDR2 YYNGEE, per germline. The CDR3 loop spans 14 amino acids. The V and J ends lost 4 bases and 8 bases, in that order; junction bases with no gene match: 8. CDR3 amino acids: CASSLHLGRGELFF. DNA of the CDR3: TGTGCCAGCAGCTTACATCTCGGGAGGGGGGAGCTGTTTTTT.

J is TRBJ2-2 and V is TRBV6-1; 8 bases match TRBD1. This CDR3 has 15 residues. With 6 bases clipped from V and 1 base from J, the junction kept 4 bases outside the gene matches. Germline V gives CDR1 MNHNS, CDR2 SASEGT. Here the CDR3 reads CASSSGTGNTGELFF. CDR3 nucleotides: TGTGCCAGCAGCTCCGGGACAGGGAACACCGGGGAGCTGTTTTTT.

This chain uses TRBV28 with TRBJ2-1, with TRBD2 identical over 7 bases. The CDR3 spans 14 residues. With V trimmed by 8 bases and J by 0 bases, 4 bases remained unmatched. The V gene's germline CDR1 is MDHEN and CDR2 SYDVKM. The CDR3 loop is CASLTGGSYNEQFF. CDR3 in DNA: TGTGCCAGCCTGACGGGGGGCTCCTACAATGAGCAGTTCTTC. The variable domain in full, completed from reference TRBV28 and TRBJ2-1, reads DVKVTQSSRYLVKRTGEKVFLECVQDMDHENMFWYRQDPGLGLRLIYFSYDVKMKEKGDIPEGYSVSREKKERFSLILESASTNQTSMYLCASLTGGSYNEQFFGPGTRLTVL.

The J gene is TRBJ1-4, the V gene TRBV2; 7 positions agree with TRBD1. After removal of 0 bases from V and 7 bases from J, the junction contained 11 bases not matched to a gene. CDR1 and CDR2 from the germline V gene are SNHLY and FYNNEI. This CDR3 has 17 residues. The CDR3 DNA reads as TGTGCCAGCAGTGAAGCGTCTCCGACAGGGCAGGGTGAAAAACTGTTTTTT. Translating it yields CASSEASPTGQGEKLFF.

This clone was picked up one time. CDR3 in DNA: TGTGCCAGCAGCTTAACCCCTTTCTCTGGAAACACCATATATTTT. It yields the protein CASSLTPFSGNTIYF. The chain employs TRBV7-3 and TRBJ1-3; D not resolved. Germline V gene lookup returns CDR1 SGHTA and CDR2 FQGTGA. V lost 0 bases and J lost 0, with 6 bases in between. The CDR3 consists of 15 residues.

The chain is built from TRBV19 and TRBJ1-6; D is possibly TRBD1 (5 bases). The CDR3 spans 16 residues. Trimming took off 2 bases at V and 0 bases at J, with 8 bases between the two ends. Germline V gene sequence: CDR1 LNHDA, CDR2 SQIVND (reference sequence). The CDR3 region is CASSIHRSSYNSPLHF. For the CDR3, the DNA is TGTGCCAGTAGTATACACAGGAGCTCCTATAATTCACCCCTCCACTTT.

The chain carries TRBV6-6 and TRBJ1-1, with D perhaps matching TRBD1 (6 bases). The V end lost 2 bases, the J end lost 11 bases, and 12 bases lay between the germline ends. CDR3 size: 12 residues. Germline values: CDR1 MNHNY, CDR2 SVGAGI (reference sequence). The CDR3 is CASSYMGQGAFF. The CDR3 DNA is TGTGCCAGCAGTTACATGGGGCAGGGGGCTTTCTTT.

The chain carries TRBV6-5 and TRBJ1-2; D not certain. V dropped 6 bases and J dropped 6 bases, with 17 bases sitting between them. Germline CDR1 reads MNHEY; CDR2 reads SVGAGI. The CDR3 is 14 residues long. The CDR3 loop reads CASSEMNVGDGYTF. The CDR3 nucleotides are TGTGCCAGCAGCGAGATGAACGTTGGGGATGGCTACACCTTC.

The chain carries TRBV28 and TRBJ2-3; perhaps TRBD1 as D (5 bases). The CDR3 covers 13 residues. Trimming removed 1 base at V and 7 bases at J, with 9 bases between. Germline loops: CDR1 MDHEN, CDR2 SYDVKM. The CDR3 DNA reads TGTGCCAGCAGTTTATCAGGGATTTATACGCAGTATTTT. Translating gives CASSLSGIYTQYF.

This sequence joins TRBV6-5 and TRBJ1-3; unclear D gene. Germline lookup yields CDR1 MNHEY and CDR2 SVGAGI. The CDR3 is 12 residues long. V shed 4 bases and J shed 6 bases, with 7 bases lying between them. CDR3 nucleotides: TGTGCCAGCAGTTTACCGGAAAACACCATATATTTT. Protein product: CASSLPENTIYF.

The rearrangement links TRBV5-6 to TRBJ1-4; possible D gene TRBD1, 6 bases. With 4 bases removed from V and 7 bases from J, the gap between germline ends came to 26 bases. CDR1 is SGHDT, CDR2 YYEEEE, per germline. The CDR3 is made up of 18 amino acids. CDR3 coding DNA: TGTGCCAGCAGCGGAAGCGTAATAAGACAGGTTAATACTGAAAAACTGTTTTTT. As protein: CASSGSVIRQVNTEKLFF.

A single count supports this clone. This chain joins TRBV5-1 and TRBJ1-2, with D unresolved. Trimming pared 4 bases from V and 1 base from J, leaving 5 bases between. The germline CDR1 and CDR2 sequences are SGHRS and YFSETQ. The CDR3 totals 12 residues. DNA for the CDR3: TGCGCCAGCAGCGAGAGTAACTATGGCTACACCTTC. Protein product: CASSESNYGYTF.

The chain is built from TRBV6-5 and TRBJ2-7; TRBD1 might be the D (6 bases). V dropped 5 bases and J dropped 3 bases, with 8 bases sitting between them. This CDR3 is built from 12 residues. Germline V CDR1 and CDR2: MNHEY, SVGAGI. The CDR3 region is CASSHRDYEQYF. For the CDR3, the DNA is TGTGCCAGCAGTCACAGGGACTACGAGCAGTACTTC.

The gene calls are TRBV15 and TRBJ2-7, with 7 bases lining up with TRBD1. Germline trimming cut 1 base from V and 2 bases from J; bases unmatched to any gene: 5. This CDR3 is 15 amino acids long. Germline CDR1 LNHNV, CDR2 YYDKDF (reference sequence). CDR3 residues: CATSRVGTEAYEQYF. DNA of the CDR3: TGTGCCACCAGCAGAGTCGGGACAGAAGCCTACGAGCAGTACTTC.

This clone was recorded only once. CDR3 region: CASSQLPRGNTEAFF. The DNA for the CDR3 is TGTGCCAGCAGCCAACTCCCCAGGGGTAACACTGAAGCTTTCTTT. This rearrangement joins TRBV9 to TRBJ1-1; possibly TRBD1 for D (6 bases). The germline V gene has CDR1 SGDLS and CDR2 YYNGEE. This CDR3 contains 15 residues. The V end lost 4 bases, the J end lost 2 bases, and 15 bases lay between the germline ends.

The CDR3 protein is CASSVTDGPSSDSPLHF. DNA for the CDR3: TGTGCCAGCAGTGTAACGGACGGCCCGTCTTCGGATTCACCCCTCCACTTT. The chain couples TRBV6-1 to TRBJ1-6; D is undetermined. The CDR3 loop spans 17 amino acids. Germline V gene lookup returns CDR1 MNHNS and CDR2 SASEGT. V gave up 4 bases and J gave up 8 bases, with 21 bases separating them.

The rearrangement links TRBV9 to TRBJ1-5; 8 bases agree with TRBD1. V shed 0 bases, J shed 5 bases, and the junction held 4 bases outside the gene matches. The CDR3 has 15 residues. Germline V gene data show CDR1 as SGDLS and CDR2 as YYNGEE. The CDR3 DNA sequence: TGTGCCAGCAGCGTAGCCGGACAGGGCGATCAGCCCCAGCATTTT. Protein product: CASSVAGQGDQPQHF.

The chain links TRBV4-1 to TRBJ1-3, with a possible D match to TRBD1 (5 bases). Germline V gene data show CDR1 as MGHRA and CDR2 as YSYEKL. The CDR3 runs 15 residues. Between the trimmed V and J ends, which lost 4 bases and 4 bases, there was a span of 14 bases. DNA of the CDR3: TGCGCCAGCAGCCCACAGGACAACTGGGGAAACACCATATATTTT. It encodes CASSPQDNWGNTIYF.

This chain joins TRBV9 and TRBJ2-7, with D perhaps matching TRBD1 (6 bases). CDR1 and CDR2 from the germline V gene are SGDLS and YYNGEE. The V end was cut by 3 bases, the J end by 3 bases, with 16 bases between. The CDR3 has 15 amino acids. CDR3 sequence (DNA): TGTGCCAGCAGCGCAACTCCAGGGGCGATCTACGAGCAGTACTTC. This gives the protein CASSATPGAIYEQYF. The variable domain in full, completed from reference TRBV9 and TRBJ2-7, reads DSGVTQTPKHLITATGQRVTLRCSPRSGDLSVYWYQQSLDQGLQFLIQYYNGEERAKGNILERFSAQQFPDLHSELNLSSLELGDSALYFCASSATPGAIYEQYFGPGTRLTVT.